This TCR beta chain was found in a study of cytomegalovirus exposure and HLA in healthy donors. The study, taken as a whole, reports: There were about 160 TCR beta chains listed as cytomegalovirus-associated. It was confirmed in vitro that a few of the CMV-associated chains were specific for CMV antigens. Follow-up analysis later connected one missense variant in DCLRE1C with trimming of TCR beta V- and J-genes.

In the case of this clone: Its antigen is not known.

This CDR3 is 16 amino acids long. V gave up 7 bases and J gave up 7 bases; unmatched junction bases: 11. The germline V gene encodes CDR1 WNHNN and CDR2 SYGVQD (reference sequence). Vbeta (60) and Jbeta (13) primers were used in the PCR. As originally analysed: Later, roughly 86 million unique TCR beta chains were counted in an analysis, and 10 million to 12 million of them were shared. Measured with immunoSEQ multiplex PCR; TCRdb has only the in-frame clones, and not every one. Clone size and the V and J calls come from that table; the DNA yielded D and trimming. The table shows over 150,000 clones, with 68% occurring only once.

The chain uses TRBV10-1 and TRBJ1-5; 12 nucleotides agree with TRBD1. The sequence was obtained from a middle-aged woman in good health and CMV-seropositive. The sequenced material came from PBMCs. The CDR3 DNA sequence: TGCGCCAGCACCGATTCCGGGACAGGGGGCCGGCAGCCCCAGCATTTT. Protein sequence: CASTDSGTGGRQPQHF.